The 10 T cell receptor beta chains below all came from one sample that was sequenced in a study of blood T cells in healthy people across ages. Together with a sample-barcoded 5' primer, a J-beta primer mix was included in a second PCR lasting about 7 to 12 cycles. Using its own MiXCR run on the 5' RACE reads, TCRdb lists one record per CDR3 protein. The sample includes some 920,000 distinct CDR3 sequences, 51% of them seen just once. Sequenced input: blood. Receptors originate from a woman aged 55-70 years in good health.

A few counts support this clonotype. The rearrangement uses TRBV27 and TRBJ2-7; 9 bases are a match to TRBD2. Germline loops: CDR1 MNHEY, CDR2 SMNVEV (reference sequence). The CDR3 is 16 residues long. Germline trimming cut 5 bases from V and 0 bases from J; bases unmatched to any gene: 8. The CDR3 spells CASSPLAGTSSYEQYF. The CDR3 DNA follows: TGTGCCAGCAGTCCCCTAGCGGGGACGAGCTCCTACGAGCAGTACTTC.

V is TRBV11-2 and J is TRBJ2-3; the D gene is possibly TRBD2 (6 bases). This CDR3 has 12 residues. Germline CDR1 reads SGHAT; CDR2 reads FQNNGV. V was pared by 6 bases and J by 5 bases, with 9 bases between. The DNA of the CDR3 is TGTGCCAGCAGGGTAGCGGTAGATACGCAGTATTTT. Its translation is CASRVAVDTQYF. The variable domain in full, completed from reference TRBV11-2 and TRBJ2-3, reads EAGVAQSPRYKIIEKRQSVAFWCNPISGHATLYWYQQILGQGPKLLIQFQNNGVVDDSQLPKDRFSAERLKGVDSTLKIQPAKLEDSAVYLCASRVAVDTQYFGPGTRLTVL.

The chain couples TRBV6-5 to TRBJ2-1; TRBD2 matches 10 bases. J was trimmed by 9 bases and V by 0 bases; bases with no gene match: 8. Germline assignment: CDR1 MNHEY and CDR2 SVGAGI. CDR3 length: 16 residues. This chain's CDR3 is CASSYSILAGVSEQFF. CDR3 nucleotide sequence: TGTGCCAGCAGTTACTCGATCCTAGCGGGAGTGAGTGAGCAGTTCTTC.

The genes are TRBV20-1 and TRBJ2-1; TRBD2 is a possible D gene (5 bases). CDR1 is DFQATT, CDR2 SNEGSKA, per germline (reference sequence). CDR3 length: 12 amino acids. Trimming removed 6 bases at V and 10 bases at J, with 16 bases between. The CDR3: CSAIKAGYEQFF. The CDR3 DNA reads TGCAGTGCCATAAAGGCGGGTTACGAGCAGTTCTTC.

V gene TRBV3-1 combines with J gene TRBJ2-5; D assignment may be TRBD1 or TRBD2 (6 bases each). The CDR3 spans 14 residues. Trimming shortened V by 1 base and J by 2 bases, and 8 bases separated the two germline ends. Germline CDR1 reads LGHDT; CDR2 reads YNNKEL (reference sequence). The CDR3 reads CASSQGGTQETQYF. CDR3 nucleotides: TGTGCCAGCAGCCAAGGCGGGACACAAGAGACCCAGTACTTC.

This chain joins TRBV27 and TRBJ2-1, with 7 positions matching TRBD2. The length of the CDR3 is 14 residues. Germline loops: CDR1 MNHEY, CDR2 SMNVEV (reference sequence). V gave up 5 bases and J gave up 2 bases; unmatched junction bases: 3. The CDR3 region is CASSHSGPYNEQFF. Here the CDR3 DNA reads TGTGCCAGCAGTCATAGCGGGCCCTACAATGAGCAGTTCTTC.

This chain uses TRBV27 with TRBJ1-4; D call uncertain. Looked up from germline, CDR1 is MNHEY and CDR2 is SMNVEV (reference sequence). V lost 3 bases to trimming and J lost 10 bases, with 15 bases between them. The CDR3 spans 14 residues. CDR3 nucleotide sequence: TGTGCCAGCAGTTTGGGCGCAGGAGGAGTAAAACTGTTTTTT. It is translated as CASSLGAGGVKLFF. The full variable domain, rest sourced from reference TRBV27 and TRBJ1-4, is EAQVTQNPRYLITVTGKKLTVTCSQNMNHEYMSWYRQDPGLGLRQIYYSMNVEVTDKGDVPEGYKVSRKEKRNFPLILESPSPNQTSLYFCASSLGAGGVKLFFGSGTQLSVL.

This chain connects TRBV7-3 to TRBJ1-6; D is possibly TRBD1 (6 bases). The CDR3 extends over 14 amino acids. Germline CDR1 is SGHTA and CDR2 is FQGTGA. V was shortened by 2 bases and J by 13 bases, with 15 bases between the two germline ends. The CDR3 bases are TGTGCCAGCAGCTTATCGGGGGGCGATACGCCCCTCCACTTT. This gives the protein CASSLSGGDTPLHF.

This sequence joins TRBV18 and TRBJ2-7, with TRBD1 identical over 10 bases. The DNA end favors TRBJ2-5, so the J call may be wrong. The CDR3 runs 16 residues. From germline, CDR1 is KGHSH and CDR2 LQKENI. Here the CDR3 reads CASSPTGTGVRETQYF. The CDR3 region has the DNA TGTGCCAGCTCACCAACCGGGACAGGGGTCCGAGAGACCCAGTACTTC.

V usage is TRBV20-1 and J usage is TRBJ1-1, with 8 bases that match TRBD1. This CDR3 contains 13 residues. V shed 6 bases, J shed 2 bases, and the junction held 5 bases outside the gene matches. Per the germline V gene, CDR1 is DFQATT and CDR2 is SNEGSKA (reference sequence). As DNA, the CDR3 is TGCAGTGCAGACAGGGGATATAACACTGAAGCTTTCTTT. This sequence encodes CSADRGYNTEAFF.